Listed below are T cell receptor beta chains from one sample, sequenced in a study of T cells in localized non-small cell lung cancer. The repertoire was sequenced with immunoSEQ multiplex PCR; TCRdb's copy has only in-frame clones and lacks some. The sample contains some 16,000 clones, around 83% of which appear only once. Source: peripheral blood, taken before any cancer treatment. Receptors were obtained from a male donor aged 60 or over with stage I lung adenocarcinoma. Both conserved end residues are trimmed from each CDR3. The order of the fields is V gene, J gene, CDR3 protein.

TRBV9	TRBJ2-1	ASSAGTANEQF
TRBV2	TRBJ2-3	ASSQTSGRPNKY
TRBV7-9	TRBJ2-5	ASSSSSGQSGETQY
TRBV4-3	TRBJ2-3	ASSQGAGGGRTDTQY
TRBV14	TRBJ1-1	ASSPLGRGQNTEAF
TRBV2	TRBJ2-3	ASSEGLATTDTQY
TRBV11-1	TRBJ2-5	ASSLSPSDQETQY
TRBV11-1	TRBJ1-6	ASSTRQGANSPLH
TRBV19	TRBJ1-1	ASSIDRGEAF
TRBV5-6	TRBJ2-5	ASSFELATQETQY
TRBV2	TRBJ2-1	ASSGLAGGEQF
TRBV14	TRBJ2-2	ASSQARTSGNTGELF
TRBV4-2	TRBJ2-1	ASSQDRASGTYNEQF
TRBV18	TRBJ2-7	ASSPAPAGGYEQY
TRBV7-2	TRBJ1-6	ASSLEGFSPLH
TRBV11-2	TRBJ2-4	ASSPGTTNPHWN
TRBV2	TRBJ1-4	ASREGQRNEKLF
TRBV7-9	TRBJ1-1	ASSLWVGSMNTEAF
TRBV15	TRBJ2-7	ATSRGTASTNKQY
TRBV7-2	TRBJ1-5	ASSLGQVNNQPQH
TRBV6-5	TRBJ1-1	ASSSEVGNTEAF
TRBV2	TRBJ2-5	ASSEEMEMGETQY
TRBV5-1	TRBJ2-5	ASGPTGQNQETQY
TRBV19	TRBJ2-2	ASSTRGTELF
TRBV9	TRBJ1-3	ASSVDSYGNTIY
TRBV28	TRBJ2-7	ASQGGTGLWY
TRBV28	TRBJ1-6	ASSFSRSPLH
TRBV7-8	TRBJ2-1	ASSPRTPSSYNEQF
TRBV5-6	TRBJ2-1	ASSLGGISYNEQF
TRBV11-1	TRBJ2-7	ASSVAGATYEQY
TRBV6-5	TRBJ2-7	ASSPTGQGTYEQY
TRBV27	TRBJ2-1	ASSFNPLAGIDEQF
TRBV4-2	TRBJ1-6	ASSQEGNSPLH
TRBV7-9	TRBJ1-2	ASSLAGNYGYT
TRBV27	TRBJ2-7	ASSPLREQGANEQY
TRBV4-1	TRBJ1-6	ASSPSGGSYNSPLH
TRBV28	TRBJ1-6	ASSRPDGSPLH
TRBV7-2	TRBJ1-5	ASSLNPSGNQPQH
TRBV7-2	TRBJ2-5	ASSLTPPRQETQY
TRBV27	TRBJ1-6	ASSYGTGISSYNSPLH
TRBV18	TRBJ1-5	ASSPTGAGNQPQH
TRBV28	TRBJ2-3	ASSLGQTSTDTQY
TRBV27	TRBJ1-1	ASSSPTTGPLGNTEAF
TRBV6-6	TRBJ1-5	ASATDNNNQPQH
TRBV6-6	TRBJ2-5	ASSAGGRETQY